This T cell receptor (beta chain) was documented in a study of tissue T cells after allogeneic stem cell transplantation (dated by TCRdb to 2021 to 2024). In terms of the full investigation: The study profiled TCR beta repertoires across many tissues from research autopsies of patients with and without GVHD, plus mouse models of GVHD. On the human side, the study was prospective and observational, with no blinding or randomization.

The method behind the library was the immunoSEQ multiplex PCR assay. TCRbeta CDR3 sequencing was performed at survey depth by Adaptive Biotechnologies, and CDR3 sequences, V/J genes, productive frequency and template counts were reported. Amplification of TCR beta CDR3 regions was performed from genomic DNA rather than from RNA. In the authors' own workflow: Jensen-Shannon divergence served to quantify pairwise repertoire overlap between tissues, with 0 meaning identical and 1 meaning complete divergence. Based on pairwise JSD values, tissues were grouped by single-linkage agglomerative hierarchical clustering, and the results were shown as dendrograms. GLIPH2 was applied to all patient samples using simulation_depth 1000, kmer_min_depth 3, and cdr3_length_cutoff 8, and only groups with more than two unique CDR3s were retained. A standardized tissue-overlap score extrapolated Jaccard GLIPH-group overlap across patients to a standard repertoire size of 1000 clones. Associations of diversity with clinical or experimental variables used linear mixed-effect models with tissue fixed effects and individual random effects. Entries here come from immuneACCESS through TCRdb and include only in-frame sequences with V and J called. Some clones fail to appear in such tables; in the studies checked, an unresolved V gene covers under half of the shortfall, and the cause of the remainder is unknown. The DNA gave D and trimming, while V, J and clone size come from that table. In this sample the table shows 7,000 to 8,000 clones, approximately 37% of which occur a single time. In total, the top ten clones hold under 3.5% of the sample.

The CDR3 measures 12 amino acids from cysteine to phenylalanine. Only the CDR3 bases that were read are kept: 33 of them, in frame from base 1. Deletion took 6 bases off V and 7 bases off J, with a span of 9 bases between the germline ends. CDR1 and CDR2, per the germline V gene (reference sequence), are KGHPV and FQNQEV. What the authors observed across the whole study: Within patients, how anatomically similar tissues were was a major factor shaping TCR repertoire composition, regardless of disease or transplant status. The patient cohort was small and varied clinically, and sampling depth was recognized as a limitation. Which tissue TCRs were alloreactive or antigen-specific was not determined in the study, and some of the clones might have been host cells that persisted. In both patients and mice, only a limited portion of the TCR repertoire detected in tissues was captured by blood and spleen T cells. Few T cell clones were found to be shared across patients, but shared repertoire signatures across patients were revealed in a tissue-specific fashion by motif-based clustering.

Explained via the paper, the time point label denotes: mouse harvest day 14 after allogeneic transplant. Mouse grafts consisting of 10^7 T-cell-depleted bone marrow cells combined with 10^6 splenic CD5+ T cells were administered by tail vein injection. GVHD in mice was modeled with a major MHC-mismatch B6 (H2b) into BALB/c (H2d) model, and tissues were profiled at day 7 or 14. On day 7 or 14 post-transplant, mouse tissues and retro-orbital blood were harvested with separate sterile tools for each animal, and livers were flushed before harvest. Before genomic DNA isolation with the DNeasy Blood & Tissue Kit, mouse tissues were minced with razor blades in buffered saline. This clone occurred a few times. The target of this receptor is not known. Being a mouse receptor, it is described with mouse gene labels and germline sequences. The read gets to within 1 residue of the CDR3 end, and the germline J gene fills in the rest.

The clonotype was recovered from a female BALB/c mouse given C57BL/6 T cells with graft-versus-host disease after an allogeneic hematopoietic cell transplant. The chain is made from TRBV26 and TRBJ1-4, with the D gene not clear enough to name. What was sequenced was skin. CDR3 reads: CASSLGFERLFF. CDR3 DNA (partial): TGTGCCAGCAGCCTAGGGTTCGAAAGATTATTT.